These 8 T cell receptor beta chains share one sample of origin, sequenced in a study of memory CD4+ T cells and cytomegalovirus serostatus. The sort gate was single viable CD3+CD4+CD8-CD45RO+ cells for memory CD4+ T cells. Here immunoSEQ multiplex PCR was the method, and the copy in TCRdb shows in-frame clones only, minus some. The table records roughly 84,000 clones, 65% to 85% of them present only once. Sequencing was carried out using memory CD4+ T cells from blood. All receptors come from an adult in good health and CMV-seronegative.

This clone was observed a handful of times. The chain recombines TRBV27 with TRBJ2-2, with 8 bases aligning to TRBD1. The CDR3 runs 14 residues. V dropped 2 bases and J dropped 7; count of bases not matched to a gene: 3. Germline loops: CDR1 MNHEY, CDR2 SMNVEV (reference sequence). CDR3 amino acids: CASSLGQGIGELFF. The CDR3 nucleotides read TGTGCCAGCAGTTTAGGACAGGGAATCGGGGAGCTGTTTTTT.

CDR3 sequence reads: CASSLNQGFGNTIYF. The CDR3 DNA follows: TGCGCCAGCAGCTTGAACCAGGGGTTTGGAAACACCATATATTTT. The chain joins TRBV5-1 to TRBJ1-3; D perhaps matches TRBD1 (6 bases). Germline-derived CDR1 and CDR2 are SGHRS and YFSETQ. There are 15 residues in the CDR3. V was shortened by 1 base and J by 3 bases, with 11 bases between the two germline ends.

J is TRBJ1-1 and V is TRBV27, with D maybe TRBD1 (6 bases). Germline V CDR1 and CDR2: MNHEY, SMNVEV (reference sequence). This CDR3 comprises 14 residues. V lost 5 bases, J lost 4 bases, and 14 bases lay in between. CDR3 in amino acids: CASSARQDPTEAFF. The CDR3 nucleotides are TGTGCCAGCAGTGCCCGACAGGACCCCACTGAAGCTTTCTTT.

V is TRBV6-5 and J is TRBJ2-5; possibly TRBD2 for D (6 bases). The CDR3 runs to 13 residues. Germline V CDR1 and CDR2: MNHEY, SVGAGI. Trimming cost V 5 bases and J 1 base, with 8 bases left between them. The CDR3 here is CASSRRGQETQYF. The CDR3 DNA reads as TGTGCCAGCAGTCGGAGGGGCCAAGAGACCCAGTACTTC.

The chain joins TRBV6-6 to TRBJ2-7; TRBD1 or TRBD2 may be the D gene (5 bases each). The V and J ends lost 4 bases and 6 bases respectively, with 10 bases between them. The CDR3 has 12 residues. Germline V gene sequence: CDR1 MNHNY, CDR2 SVGAGI (reference sequence). CDR3 nucleotides: TGTGCCAGCAGTTCCCCAGGGAGCGAGCAGTACTTC. It encodes CASSSPGSEQYF.

This chain links TRBV5-1 with TRBJ2-1; the D gene is possibly TRBD2 (5 bases). Germline V lookup: CDR1 SGHRS, CDR2 YFSETQ. The V end lost 3 bases, the J end lost 8 bases, and 12 bases lay between the germline ends. The CDR3 totals 13 residues. CDR3 amino acids: CASSWRMGDEQFF. The DNA of the CDR3 is TGCGCCAGCAGCTGGAGGATGGGAGATGAGCAGTTCTTC.

The genes are TRBV19 and TRBJ1-5; tentatively, D is TRBD1 (5 bases). Germline V CDR1 and CDR2: LNHDA, SQIVND (reference sequence). Trimming stripped 5 bases from V and 3 bases from J, with 8 bases between. The CDR3 covers 13 residues. The CDR3 protein is CASSRGINQPQHF. The CDR3 DNA sequence: TGTGCCAGTAGTCGGGGGATCAATCAGCCCCAGCATTTT.

The chain employs TRBV2 and TRBJ2-3; no clear D. Germline-derived CDR1 and CDR2 are SNHLY and FYNNEI. This CDR3 spans 15 amino acids. Trimming removed 0 bases at V and 0 bases at J, with 7 bases between. The CDR3 nucleotides read TGTGCCAGCAGTGAAGCGCTGGGGAGCACAGATACGCAGTATTTT. The encoded protein is CASSEALGSTDTQYF.